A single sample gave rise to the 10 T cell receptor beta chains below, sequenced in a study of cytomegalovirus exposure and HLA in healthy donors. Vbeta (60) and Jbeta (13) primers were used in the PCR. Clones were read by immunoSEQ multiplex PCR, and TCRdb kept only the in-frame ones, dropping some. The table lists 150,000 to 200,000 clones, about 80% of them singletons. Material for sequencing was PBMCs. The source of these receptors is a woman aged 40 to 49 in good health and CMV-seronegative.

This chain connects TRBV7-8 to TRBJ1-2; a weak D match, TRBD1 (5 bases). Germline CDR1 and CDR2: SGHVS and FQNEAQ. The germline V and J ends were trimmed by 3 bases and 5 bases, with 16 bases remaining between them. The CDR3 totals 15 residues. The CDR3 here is CASSFETGTVYGYTF. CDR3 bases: TGTGCCAGCAGCTTTGAGACCGGGACTGTTTATGGCTACACCTTC.

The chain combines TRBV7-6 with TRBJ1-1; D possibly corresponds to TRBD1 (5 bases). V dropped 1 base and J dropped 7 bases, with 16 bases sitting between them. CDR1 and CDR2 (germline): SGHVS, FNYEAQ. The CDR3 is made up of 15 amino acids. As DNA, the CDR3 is TGTGCCAGCAGCTTAGACGCGGGACCATCTCGTGAAGCTTTCTTT. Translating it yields CASSLDAGPSREAFF.

This chain's CDR3 is CASSYRGTGLYEQYF. The CDR3 DNA reads TGTGCCAGCAGTTACCGGGGGACAGGTTTATACGAGCAGTACTTC. V gene TRBV6-5 combines with J gene TRBJ2-7, with 8 bases identical to TRBD1. This CDR3 contains 15 residues. In germline, CDR1 is MNHEY, CDR2 SVGAGI. V shed 2 bases, J shed 4 bases, and the junction held 7 bases outside the gene matches.

The CDR3 reads CASSFGDRGRETQYF. The CDR3 DNA follows: TGTGCCAGCAGCTTCGGTGACAGGGGGCGAGAGACCCAGTACTTC. V gene TRBV5-8 combines with J gene TRBJ2-5; TRBD1 agrees at 10 bases. This CDR3 spans 15 amino acids. The ends lost 2 bases at V and 4 bases at J; junction bases unmatched: 5. The germline V gene has CDR1 SGHTS and CDR2 YDEGEE.

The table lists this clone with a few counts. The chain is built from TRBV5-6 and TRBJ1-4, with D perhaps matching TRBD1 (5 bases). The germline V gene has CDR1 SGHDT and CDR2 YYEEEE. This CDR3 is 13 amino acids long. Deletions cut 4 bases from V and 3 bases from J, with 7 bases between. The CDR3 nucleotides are TGTGCCAGCAGCGGGGGGGCTAATGAAAAACTGTTTTTT. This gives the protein CASSGGANEKLFF.

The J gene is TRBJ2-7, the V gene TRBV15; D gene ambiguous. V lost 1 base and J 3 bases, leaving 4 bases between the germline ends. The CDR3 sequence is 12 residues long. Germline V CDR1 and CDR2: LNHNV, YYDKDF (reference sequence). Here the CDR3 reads CATSRGYYEQYF. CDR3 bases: TGTGCCACCAGCAGAGGCTACTACGAGCAGTACTTC.

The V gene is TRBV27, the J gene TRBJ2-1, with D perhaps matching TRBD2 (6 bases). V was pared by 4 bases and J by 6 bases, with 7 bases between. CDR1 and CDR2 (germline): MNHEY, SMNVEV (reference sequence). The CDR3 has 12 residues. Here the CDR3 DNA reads TGTGCCAGCAGTTACGGGGGCAATGAGCAGTTCTTC. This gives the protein CASSYGGNEQFF.

The CDR3, as DNA: TGTGCCAGCAGTTTATCACGGGAGTTGCCAGATACGCAGTATTTT. Translated, it gives CASSLSRELPDTQYF. This chain links TRBV28 with TRBJ2-3; TRBD2 is a possible D gene (6 bases). Looked up from germline, CDR1 is MDHEN and CDR2 is SYDVKM. V was pared by 1 base and J by 4 bases, with 12 bases between. This CDR3 spans 15 amino acids.

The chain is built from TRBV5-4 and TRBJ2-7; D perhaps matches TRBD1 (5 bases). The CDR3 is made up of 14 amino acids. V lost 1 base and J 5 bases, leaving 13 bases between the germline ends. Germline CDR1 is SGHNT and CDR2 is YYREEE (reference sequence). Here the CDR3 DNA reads TGTGCCAGCAGCTTGTCCGCGCAGGGCCACGAGCAGTACTTC. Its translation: CASSLSAQGHEQYF.

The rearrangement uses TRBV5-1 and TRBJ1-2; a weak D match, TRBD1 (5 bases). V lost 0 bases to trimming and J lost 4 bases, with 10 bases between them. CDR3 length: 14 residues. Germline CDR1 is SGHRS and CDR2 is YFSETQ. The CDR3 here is CASSLEPGIYGYTF. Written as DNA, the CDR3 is TGCGCCAGCAGCTTGGAGCCAGGGATCTATGGCTACACCTTC.